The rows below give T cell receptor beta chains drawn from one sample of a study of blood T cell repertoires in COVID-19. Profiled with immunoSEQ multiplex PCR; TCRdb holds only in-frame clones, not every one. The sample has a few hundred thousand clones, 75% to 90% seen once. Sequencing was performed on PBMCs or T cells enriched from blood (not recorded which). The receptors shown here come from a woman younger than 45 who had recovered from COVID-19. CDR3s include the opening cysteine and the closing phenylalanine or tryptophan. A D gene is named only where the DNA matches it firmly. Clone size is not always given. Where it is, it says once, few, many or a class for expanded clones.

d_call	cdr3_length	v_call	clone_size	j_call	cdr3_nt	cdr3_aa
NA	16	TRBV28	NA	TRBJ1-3	TGTGCCAGCAGGGGCCTTGGGACTAGCTCTGGAAACACCATATATTTT	CASRGLGTSSGNTIYF
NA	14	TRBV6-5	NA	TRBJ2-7	TGTGCCAGCACGTCTACGACAGGCTGGCACGAGCAGTACTTC	CASTSTTGWHEQYF
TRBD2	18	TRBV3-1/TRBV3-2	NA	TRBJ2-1	TGTGCCAGCAGCCAGTCTTGGACTAGCGGGGGTGCTGGGGGTGAGCAGTTCTTC	CASSQSWTSGGAGGEQFF
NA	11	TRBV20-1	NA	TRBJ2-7	TGCAGTGCGGGAGAGGGAAACGAGCAGTACTTC	CSAGEGNEQYF
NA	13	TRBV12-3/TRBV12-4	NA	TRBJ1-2	TGTGCCAGCACCAGGGCAGGAGCCTATGGCTACACCTTC	CASTRAGAYGYTF
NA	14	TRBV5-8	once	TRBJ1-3	TGTGCCAGCAGCTTGGCTGGGCCCGGAAACACCATATATTTT	CASSLAGPGNTIYF
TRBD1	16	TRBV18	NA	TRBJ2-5	TGTGCCAGCTCGTCTGGACAGGGGAAGGACCAAGAGACCCAGTACTTC	CASSSGQGKDQETQYF
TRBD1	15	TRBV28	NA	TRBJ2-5	TGTGCCAGCAGTTTATCAGGGGGCGCGGGAGAGACCCAGTACTTC	CASSLSGGAGETQYF
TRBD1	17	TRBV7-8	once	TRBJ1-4	TGTGCCAGCAGCCCGTCCGGGACAGGGGCAACTAATGAAAAACTGTTTTTT	CASSPSGTGATNEKLFF
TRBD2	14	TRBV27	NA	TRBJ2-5	TGTGCCAGCAGTCCCGGGACTAGCGTCGAGACCCAGTACTTC	CASSPGTSVETQYF
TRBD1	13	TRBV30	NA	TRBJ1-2	TGTGCCTGGAGTGTACAGGGGTCGGGAGGCTACACCTTC	CAWSVQGSGGYTF
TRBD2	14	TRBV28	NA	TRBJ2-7	TGTGCCAGCATTCCCGGGACTAGCGGGGACGAGCAGTACTTC	CASIPGTSGDEQYF
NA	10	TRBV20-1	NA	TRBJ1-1	TGCAGTGCTAAGTTCAGGGAAGCTTTCTTT	CSAKFREAFF
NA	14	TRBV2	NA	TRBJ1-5	TGTGCCAGCAGTGAAGGTCTTAGCAATCAGCCCCAGCATTTT	CASSEGLSNQPQHF
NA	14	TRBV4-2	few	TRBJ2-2	TGTGCCAGCAGCCAAGTGGAGGACACCGGGGAGCTGTTTTTT	CASSQVEDTGELFF
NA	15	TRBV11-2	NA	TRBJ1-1	TGTGCCAGCAGCTCAGCTGGACGGGGGAACACTGAAGCTTTCTTT	CASSSAGRGNTEAFF
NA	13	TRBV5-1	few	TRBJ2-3	TGCGCCAGCAGCTTGAGGGGCGGAGATACGCAGTATTTT	CASSLRGGDTQYF
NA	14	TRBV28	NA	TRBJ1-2	TGTGCCAGCAGTTTATTAACAGGTGGTAGAGGCTACACCTTC	CASSLLTGGRGYTF
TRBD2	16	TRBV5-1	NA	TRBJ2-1	TGCGCCAGCAGCTTAACTAGCGGGGCAACCTACAATGAGCAGTTCTTC	CASSLTSGATYNEQFF
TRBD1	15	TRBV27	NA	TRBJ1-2	TGTGCCAGCAGTTTCCGGGACAGGGGGAGATTGGGCTACACCTTC	CASSFRDRGRLGYTF
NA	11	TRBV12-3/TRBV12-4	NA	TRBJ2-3	TGTGCCACGACTAGCACAGATACGCAGTATTTT	CATTSTDTQYF
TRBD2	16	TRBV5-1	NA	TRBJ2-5	TGCGCCAGCAGCTTTTCTAGCGGGGGGGCCGGAGAGACCCAGTACTTC	CASSFSSGGAGETQYF
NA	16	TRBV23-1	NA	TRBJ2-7	TGCGCCAGCAGCCACCCCCCCGGCAGGGGGGAATACGAGCAGTACTTC	CASSHPPGRGEYEQYF
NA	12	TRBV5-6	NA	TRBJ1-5	TGTGCCAGCAGCTTTAGAAATCAGCCCCAGCATTTT	CASSFRNQPQHF
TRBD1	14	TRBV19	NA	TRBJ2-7	TGTGCCAGTAGTATGGACAGGGGTGGGCCCGAGCAGTACTTC	CASSMDRGGPEQYF
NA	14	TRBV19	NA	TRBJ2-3	TGTGCCACCGGGAATGTGGGTCCCCCTTTTACGCAGTATTTT	CATGNVGPPFTQYF
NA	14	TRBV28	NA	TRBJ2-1	TGTGCCAGCAGTCCTAGGACTCGACGGCATGAGCAGTTCTTC	CASSPRTRRHEQFF
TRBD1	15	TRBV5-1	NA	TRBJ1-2	TGCGCCAGCAGCCTCCAGGGGGAGACCCGCTATGGCTACACCTTC	CASSLQGETRYGYTF
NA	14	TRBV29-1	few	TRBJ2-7	TGCAGCGTTGAAGGAGGTGGCGCGACCCACGAGCAGTACTTC	CSVEGGGATHEQYF
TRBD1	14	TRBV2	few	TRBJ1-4	TGTGCCAGCGTTTTAGGCAGGGGGAATGAAAAACTGTTTTTT	CASVLGRGNEKLFF
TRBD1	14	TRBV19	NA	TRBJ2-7	TGTGCCAGTCGCCTGGGACAGGCTAACTACGAGCAGTACTTC	CASRLGQANYEQYF
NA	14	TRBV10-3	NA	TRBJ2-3	TGTGCCATCAGTGGGGGCATTAGCACAGATACGCAGTATTTT	CAISGGISTDTQYF
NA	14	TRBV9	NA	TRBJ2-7	TGTGCCAGCAGCGCCGGGACATTTACATACGAGCAGTACTTC	CASSAGTFTYEQYF
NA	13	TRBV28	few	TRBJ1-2	TGTGCCAGCAGTTTGCCAGGCTCGGGAGGCTACACCTTC	CASSLPGSGGYTF
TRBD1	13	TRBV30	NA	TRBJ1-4	TGTGCCTCCTACAGGGGGCGCGCGGAAAAACTGTTTTTT	CASYRGRAEKLFF
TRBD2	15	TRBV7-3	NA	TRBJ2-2	TGTGCCAGCAGCTTTGATAGCGGGAGAACCGGGGAGCTGTTTTTT	CASSFDSGRTGELFF
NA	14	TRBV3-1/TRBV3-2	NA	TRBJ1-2	TGTGCCAGCAGCCAAGTGCAGGGGCGGGTAGGCTACACCTTC	CASSQVQGRVGYTF
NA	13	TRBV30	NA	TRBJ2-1	TGTGCCTGGAGTCTAAGCTCCTACAATGAGCAGTTCTTC	CAWSLSSYNEQFF
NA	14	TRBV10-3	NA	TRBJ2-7	TGTGCCATTCGTCGACTAGGGGGCTCGGTCGAGCAGTACTTC	CAIRRLGGSVEQYF
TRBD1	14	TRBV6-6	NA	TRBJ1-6	TGTGCCAGCACCTTGGACAGGGTAAATTCACCCCTCCACTTT	CASTLDRVNSPLHF
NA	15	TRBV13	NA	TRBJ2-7	TGTGCCAGCAGCTTAACGACAGTCAGCTCCTACGAGCAGTACTTC	CASSLTTVSSYEQYF
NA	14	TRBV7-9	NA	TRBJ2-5	TGTGCCAGCAGTACAGGACTAATGCAAGAGACCCAGTACTTC	CASSTGLMQETQYF
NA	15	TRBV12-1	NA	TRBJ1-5	TGTGCCAGCACCTGGGAGGGGAATAGCAATCAGCCCCAGCATTTT	CASTWEGNSNQPQHF
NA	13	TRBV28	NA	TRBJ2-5	TGTGCCAGCAGCCCCCCGGGAGTAGAGACCCAGTACTTC	CASSPPGVETQYF
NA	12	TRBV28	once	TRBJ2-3	TGTGCCAGCAGTCGCGTTGCAGATACGCAGTATTTT	CASSRVADTQYF
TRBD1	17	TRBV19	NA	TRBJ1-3	TGTGCCAGTAGTATCCACCCGGGACAGGACTCTGGAAACACCATATATTTT	CASSIHPGQDSGNTIYF
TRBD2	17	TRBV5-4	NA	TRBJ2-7	TGTGCCAGCAGCTTAATCCTGCCGGGGGGGGCCGCCTACGAGCAGTACTTC	CASSLILPGGAAYEQYF
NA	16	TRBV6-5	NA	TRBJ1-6	TGTGCCAGCAGTTATGGCACGGACAGCTATAATTCACCCCTCCACTTT	CASSYGTDSYNSPLHF
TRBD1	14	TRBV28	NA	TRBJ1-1	TGTGCCAGCAGTTTCGACAGGGGGTATACTGAAGCTTTCTTT	CASSFDRGYTEAFF
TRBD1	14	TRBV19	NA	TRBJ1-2	TGTGCCAGTAGTAACCCGGGACAGATTTATGGCTACACCTTC	CASSNPGQIYGYTF
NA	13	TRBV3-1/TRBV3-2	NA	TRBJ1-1	TGTGCCAGCAGCCAAGTATGGAACACTGAAGCTTTCTTT	CASSQVWNTEAFF
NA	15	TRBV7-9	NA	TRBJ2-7	TGTGCCAGCAGCTTACCTGGTCGGGGAAGCTACGAGCAGTACTTC	CASSLPGRGSYEQYF
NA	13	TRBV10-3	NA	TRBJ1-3	TGTGCCATCAGTCCGGGCTCTGGAAACACCATATATTTT	CAISPGSGNTIYF
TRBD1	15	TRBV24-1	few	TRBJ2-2	TGTGCCACCAGTGATCCGGGACAGAGCACCGGGGAGCTGTTTTTT	CATSDPGQSTGELFF
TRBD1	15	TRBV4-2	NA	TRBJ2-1	TGTGCCAGCAGCCAAGAGGACAGGGGCTTCAATGAGCAGTTCTTC	CASSQEDRGFNEQFF
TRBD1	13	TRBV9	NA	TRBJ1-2	TGTGCCAGCAGCTCAGGGGGCGACTATGGCTACACCTTC	CASSSGGDYGYTF
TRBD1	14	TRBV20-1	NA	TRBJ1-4	TGCAGTGCTAGTTTGACAGGGGGCGGTGAAAAACTGTTTTTT	CSASLTGGGEKLFF
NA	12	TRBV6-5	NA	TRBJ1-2	TGTGCCAGCAGTTCGGCCACGGGTGGCTACACCTTC	CASSSATGGYTF
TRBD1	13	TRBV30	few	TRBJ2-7	TGTGCCTGGAATAGGGACAGAGGCTACGAGCAGTACTTC	CAWNRDRGYEQYF
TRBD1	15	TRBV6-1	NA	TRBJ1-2	TGTGCCAGCAGTGATTACCCCCGGGACAGCGGCGGCTACACCTTC	CASSDYPRDSGGYTF